The 32 T cell receptor beta chains in this list originate from one sample, sequenced in a study of cytomegalovirus exposure and HLA in healthy donors. The PCR had 60 Vbeta and 13 Jbeta primers. Sequencing used immunoSEQ multiplex PCR; TCRdb keeps in-frame clones, though not all of them. The sample has roughly 170,000 clones; almost 85% are singletons. Sequenced sample: PBMCs. The source is a young man in good health and CMV-seronegative.

The chain couples TRBV6-5 to TRBJ2-7, with a possible D match to TRBD1 (5 bases). CDR1 is MNHEY, CDR2 SVGAGI, per germline. Between the trimmed V and J ends, which lost 6 bases and 2 bases, there was a span of 11 bases. There are 13 residues in the CDR3. This CDR3 is CASRKDSPYEQYF. The CDR3 DNA reads as TGTGCCAGCAGGAAAGACAGCCCCTACGAGCAGTACTTC.

This chain uses TRBV4-1 with TRBJ1-2; D is possibly TRBD1 (5 bases). The CDR3 covers 14 residues. V was cut by 7 bases and J by 8 bases, with 20 bases left in between. Germline CDR1 reads MGHRA; CDR2 reads YSYEKL. In nucleotides, the CDR3 is TGCGCCAGCAACCCCGTGCAGGGCGGGGTGGGCTACACCTTC. Residues: CASNPVQGGVGYTF.

The chain has TRBV7-3 and TRBJ2-7; a weak D match, TRBD2 (6 bases). This CDR3 has 14 amino acids. Germline V gene lookup returns CDR1 SGHTA and CDR2 FQGTGA. The V end was cut by 2 bases, the J end by 7 bases, with 15 bases between. The CDR3 loop is CASSLFPGVGEQYF. The DNA of the CDR3 is TGTGCCAGCAGCTTATTTCCGGGGGTGGGGGAGCAGTACTTC.

The CDR3 loop is CSADGEGGYTF. CDR3 bases: TGCAGCGCCGACGGGGAGGGGGGCTACACCTTC. This sequence joins TRBV29-1 and TRBJ1-2; D possibly corresponds to TRBD1 (5 bases). The CDR3 has 11 residues. CDR1 and CDR2 from the germline V gene are SQVTM and ANQGSEA. V was shortened by 7 bases and J by 8 bases, with 14 bases between the two germline ends.

Notes on this clone: One junction end disagrees with the germline gene, perhaps due to a read error. In DNA form, the CDR3 reads TGTGCCAGCAGCCAAGGACAGGGGGAGACGCACTTC. This gives the protein CASSQGQGETHF. The V gene is TRBV7-6, the J gene TRBJ2-7, with TRBD1 matching over 10 bases. The CDR3 loop spans 12 amino acids. Per the germline V gene, CDR1 is SGHVS and CDR2 is FNYEAQ.

The chain couples TRBV19 to TRBJ2-7; 8 bases match TRBD1. There are 15 residues in the CDR3. V shed 4 bases and J 4 bases; nucleotides not matched to a gene: 9. Germline assignment: CDR1 LNHDA and CDR2 SQIVND (reference sequence). This CDR3 reads CASSNNRGVAYEQYF. The CDR3, as DNA: TGTGCCAGTAGTAATAACAGGGGGGTCGCTTACGAGCAGTACTTC.

The V call is TRBV12-2, the J call TRBJ2-1; the table's TRBD1 call for D was not verified on the DNA. TRBV12-2 is described as a pseudogene. This CDR3 comprises 15 residues. The CDR3 region has the DNA TGTGCAAGTCGCTTAGCTAGGACAGACTACAATGAGCAGTTCTTC. This translates into CASRLARTDYNEQFF.

The V and J genes are TRBV21-1 and TRBJ1-1; no check of the table's D call, TRBD1, against the DNA was made. TRBV21-1 constitutes a pseudogene. The CDR3 extends over 15 amino acids. The CDR3 nucleotides are TGTGCCAGCAGCTTTCGGGACAGGGAGAACACTGAAGCTTTCTTT. Its protein is CASSFRDRENTEAFF.

J is TRBJ1-4 and V is TRBV9, with D possibly matching TRBD1 (5 bases). Germline values: CDR1 SGDLS, CDR2 YYNGEE. The V and J ends lost 4 bases and 7 bases respectively, with 8 bases between them. The CDR3 covers 12 residues. CDR3 protein: CASSPGGEKLFF. Here the CDR3 DNA reads TGTGCCAGCAGCCCCGGGGGTGAAAAACTGTTTTTT. Variable domain in full (rest from reference TRBV9 and TRBJ1-4): DSGVTQTPKHLITATGQRVTLRCSPRSGDLSVYWYQQSLDQGLQFLIQYYNGEERAKGNILERFSAQQFPDLHSELNLSSLELGDSALYFCASSPGGEKLFFGSGTQLSVL.

The V call is TRBV6-5, the J call TRBJ2-7; TRBD2 aligns across 8 bases. Trimming removed 1 base from V and 2 bases from J; junction bases left unmatched: 4. CDR1 is MNHEY and CDR2 is SVGAGI in the germline V gene. The CDR3 has 15 residues. The CDR3 bases are TGTGCCAGCAGTTACTGGAGCGGGGGCCCCTACGAGCAGTACTTC. Translation gives CASSYWSGGPYEQYF.

The V call is TRBV19, the J call TRBJ2-2; 8 bases fit TRBD1. V shed 1 base and J 7 bases; nucleotides not matched to a gene: 5. The CDR3 runs 15 residues. CDR1 is LNHDA and CDR2 is SQIVND in the germline V gene (reference sequence). This chain's CDR3 is CASSIGGRGHGELFF. DNA of the CDR3: TGTGCCAGTAGTATAGGGGGCAGGGGGCACGGGGAGCTGTTTTTT.

The V and J genes are TRBV19 and TRBJ1-2; 9 bases line up with TRBD1. The V gene end was trimmed by 3 bases and the J gene end by 4 bases; junction bases not matched to a gene: 9. Germline CDR1 LNHDA, CDR2 SQIVND (reference sequence). This CDR3 is 16 amino acids long. CDR3 protein: CASSMRDRELFYGYTF. CDR3 nucleotides: TGTGCCAGTAGTATGCGGGACAGGGAACTTTTCTATGGCTACACCTTC.

This rearrangement joins TRBV18 to TRBJ2-7, with 10 nucleotides matching TRBD1. V lost 4 bases, J lost 3 bases, and 9 bases stayed unmatched. The length of the CDR3 is 16 residues. CDR1 KGHSH and CDR2 LQKENI come from the germline V gene. This chain's CDR3 is CASSRYGDRGIYEQYF. CDR3 coding DNA: TGTGCCAGCTCACGGTACGGGGACAGGGGAATCTACGAGCAGTACTTC.

V usage is TRBV25-1 and J usage is TRBJ1-2; TRBD1 matches at 8 bases. This CDR3 has 14 amino acids. Germline CDR1 and CDR2: MGHDK and SYGVNS. After removal of 4 bases from V and 6 bases from J, the junction contained 7 bases not matched to a gene. The CDR3 loop is CASSVGLTGDGYTF. The DNA for the CDR3 is TGTGCCAGCAGTGTGGGTCTGACAGGGGATGGCTACACCTTC.

The V call is TRBV9, the J call TRBJ1-1, with 10 bases identical to TRBD1. Germline CDR1 reads SGDLS; CDR2 reads YYNGEE. J lost 0 bases, V lost 5 bases, and 4 bases had no gene match. The CDR3 runs 15 residues. Here the CDR3 reads CASSSTGGVNTEAFF. CDR3 DNA: TGTGCCAGCAGTTCGACAGGGGGCGTGAACACTGAAGCTTTCTTT.

The V and J genes are TRBV27 and TRBJ1-2, with a tentative D call TRBD1 (5 bases). The CDR3 loop spans 15 amino acids. Germline CDR1 is MNHEY and CDR2 is SMNVEV (reference sequence). V lost 2 bases, J lost 5 bases, and 15 bases lay in between. CDR3 region: CASSLVAGLAYGYTF. In DNA, the CDR3 is TGTGCCAGCAGTTTAGTCGCAGGGCTGGCGTATGGCTACACCTTC.

The V and J genes are TRBV6-1 and TRBJ2-5; 11 bases fit TRBD1. The junction had 9 bases not matched to a gene; V was cut back by 4 bases and J by 5 bases. This CDR3 contains 16 residues. Germline assignment: CDR1 MNHNS and CDR2 SASEGT. The CDR3 region is CASSGDRGNSGETQYF. DNA of the CDR3: TGTGCCAGCAGTGGGGACAGGGGGAATTCGGGTGAGACCCAGTACTTC.

The chain uses TRBV7-8 and TRBJ2-1, with TRBD1 identical over 10 bases. The trim removed 4 bases at V and 3 bases at J, leaving 3 bases unmatched. The CDR3 is made up of 15 amino acids. Germline CDR1 and CDR2: SGHVS and FQNEAQ. CDR3 region: CASSSGTGDYNEQFF. The CDR3 DNA sequence: TGTGCCAGCAGCTCCGGGACAGGGGACTACAATGAGCAGTTCTTC.

This sequence joins TRBV13 and TRBJ2-1; 9 nucleotides agree with TRBD1. Germline CDR1 is PRHDT and CDR2 is FYEKMQ (reference sequence). The CDR3 is 15 residues long. The junction had 8 bases not matched to a gene; V was cut back by 6 bases and J by 5 bases. The CDR3 DNA reads TGTGCCAGCAGGAGACAGGGGGTCGTCCACAATGAGCAGTTCTTC. Amino acids: CASRRQGVVHNEQFF.

This clone showed up just once. The chain recombines TRBV6-1 with TRBJ1-1; D ambiguous. The germline V gene encodes CDR1 MNHNS and CDR2 SASEGT. CDR3 length: 12 amino acids. V gave up 6 bases and J gave up 4 bases, with 9 bases separating them. The CDR3 coding sequence is TGTGCCAGCAGGAGGGTCGCCACTGAAGCTTTCTTT. It translates to CASRRVATEAFF.

V usage is TRBV27 and J usage is TRBJ1-2; D gene ambiguous. The length of the CDR3 is 16 residues. Trimming cost V 4 bases and J 2 bases, with 17 bases left between them. Per the germline V gene, CDR1 is MNHEY and CDR2 is SMNVEV (reference sequence). The CDR3 DNA follows: TGTGCCAGCAGTTCCTCATCCGGGGAGACAAACTATGGCTACACCTTC. It translates to CASSSSSGETNYGYTF.

The chain couples TRBV4-1 to TRBJ2-4, with 7 bases identical to TRBD1. The CDR3 runs to 15 residues. Germline assignment: CDR1 MGHRA and CDR2 YSYEKL. V shed 3 bases, J shed 5 bases, and the junction held 7 bases outside the gene matches. CDR3 DNA: TGCGCCAGCAGCCAGGGGACAGTGCTTCAAAACATTCAGTACTTC. It encodes CASSQGTVLQNIQYF.

The gene calls are TRBV2 and TRBJ2-1, with D possibly being TRBD2 (5 bases). Looked up from germline, CDR1 is SNHLY and CDR2 is FYNNEI. The CDR3 sequence is 13 residues long. V was trimmed by 8 bases and J by 1 base, leaving 9 bases between them. CDR3 sequence reads: CASRLASYNEQFF. CDR3 in DNA: TGTGCCAGCCGGCTAGCTTCCTACAATGAGCAGTTCTTC.

The chain employs TRBV18 and TRBJ2-7, with a weak D call TRBD1 (6 bases). The CDR3 is made up of 16 amino acids. From germline, CDR1 is KGHSH and CDR2 LQKENI. The V end was cut by 3 bases, the J end by 0 bases, with 15 bases between. DNA for the CDR3: TGTGCCAGCTCACCCCGGGACAAAGTAGACTCCTACGAGCAGTACTTC. Amino acids: CASSPRDKVDSYEQYF. The full variable domain, rest sourced from reference TRBV18 and TRBJ2-7, is NAGVMQNPRHLVRRRGQEARLRCSPMKGHSHVYWYRQLPEEGLKFMVYLQKENIIDESGMPKERFSAEFPKEGPSILRIQQVVRGDSAAYFCASSPRDKVDSYEQYFGPGTRLTVT.

The chain joins TRBV11-3 to TRBJ2-3; D gene uncertain. Trimming pared 1 base from V and 4 bases from J, leaving 6 bases between. This CDR3 spans 13 amino acids. The germline V gene has CDR1 SGHNT and CDR2 YENEEA. CDR3 region: CASSLASPDTQYF. The CDR3 coding sequence is TGTGCCAGCAGCTTAGCGTCCCCAGATACGCAGTATTTT.

The chain combines TRBV2 with TRBJ1-1; D is perhaps TRBD1 (5 bases). The V and J ends lost 6 bases and 4 bases respectively, with 12 bases between them. The germline V gene encodes CDR1 SNHLY and CDR2 FYNNEI. The CDR3 has 13 amino acids. CDR3 nucleotide sequence: TGTGCCAGCAGGGGGGACTTAGGCACTGAAGCTTTCTTT. Translation: CASRGDLGTEAFF.

The chain couples TRBV28 to TRBJ1-6; no reliable D call. From germline, CDR1 is MDHEN and CDR2 SYDVKM. The V end was cut by 3 bases, the J end by 0 bases, with 6 bases between. This CDR3 has 15 amino acids. This chain's CDR3 is CASSFLSSYNSPLHF. The CDR3 DNA follows: TGTGCCAGCAGTTTTCTCAGCTCCTATAATTCACCCCTCCACTTT.

The chain carries TRBV5-1 and TRBJ2-7; 14 bases are shared with TRBD2. Losses at the gene ends were 0 bases for V and 3 bases for J; bases not matched to a gene: 11. This CDR3 has 19 amino acids. Germline V gives CDR1 SGHRS, CDR2 YFSETQ. In DNA, the CDR3 is TGCGCCAGCAGCTTGGTAGGGACTAGCGGGAGTAGGAACTTCTACGAGCAGTACTTC. Residues: CASSLVGTSGSRNFYEQYF.

In this sample, this clone turned up once. V is TRBV28 and J is TRBJ1-2; a weak D match, TRBD1 (5 bases). The CDR3 consists of 15 residues. The V end was cut by 2 bases, the J end by 4 bases, with 14 bases between. Germline values: CDR1 MDHEN, CDR2 SYDVKM. The CDR3 loop is CASSLGGVMGYGYTF. The CDR3 nucleotides are TGTGCCAGCAGTTTAGGAGGGGTCATGGGCTATGGCTACACCTTC.

The V and J genes are TRBV5-1 and TRBJ2-7; 9 bases map to TRBD2. There are 16 residues in the CDR3. Germline loops: CDR1 SGHRS, CDR2 YFSETQ. Trimming removed 0 bases from V and 4 bases from J; junction bases left unmatched: 8. The CDR3 loop is CASSLVSGRRVYEQYF. CDR3 sequence (DNA): TGCGCCAGCAGCTTGGTCAGCGGGAGGAGGGTTTACGAGCAGTACTTC. The full variable domain, with the rest looked up from reference TRBV5-1 and TRBJ2-7, is KAGVTQTPRYLIKTRGQQVTLSCSPISGHRSVSWYQQTPGQGLQFLFEYFSETQRNKGNFPGRFSGRQFSNSRSEMNVSTLELGDSALYLCASSLVSGRRVYEQYFGPGTRLTVT.

V gene TRBV11-2 combines with J gene TRBJ1-1; TRBD1 matches 9 bases. Trimming took 5 bases from V and 4 from J; bases not matched to a gene: 5. CDR3 length: 14 amino acids. Germline CDR1 SGHAT, CDR2 FQNNGV. The CDR3 DNA reads as TGTGCCAGCAGCCCGGACAGGGGAGGCACTGAAGCTTTCTTT. Translated, it gives CASSPDRGGTEAFF.

This chain joins TRBV5-1 and TRBJ2-3; D gene uncertain. Per germline, CDR1 SGHRS and CDR2 YFSETQ. With 0 bases removed from V and 2 bases from J, the gap between germline ends came to 10 bases. The CDR3 covers 15 residues. Here the CDR3 reads CASSLVARNTDTQYF. The CDR3 DNA sequence: TGCGCCAGCAGCTTGGTTGCCAGAAACACAGATACGCAGTATTTT.